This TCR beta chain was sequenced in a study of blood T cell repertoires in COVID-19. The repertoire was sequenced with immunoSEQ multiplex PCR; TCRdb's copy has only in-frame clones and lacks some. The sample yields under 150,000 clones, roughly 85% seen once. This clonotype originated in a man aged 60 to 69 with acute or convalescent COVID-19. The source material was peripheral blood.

CDR3 sequence reads: CASSWGGAQHF. The CDR3 DNA sequence: TGTGCCAGCAGTTGGGGGGGGGCCCAGCATTTT. This chain connects TRBV12-3 or TRBV12-4 to TRBJ1-5, with D perhaps matching TRBD1 (5 bases). Trimming took off 4 bases at V and 11 bases at J, with 9 bases between the two ends. The CDR3 runs to 11 residues.